The rows below give T cell receptor beta chains drawn from one sample of a study of control samples from healthy donors and cancer patients. Clones were sequenced by immunoSEQ multiplex PCR, and TCRdb holds only the in-frame ones, with some missing. The repertoire holds 25,000 to 30,000 clones, with roughly 87% as singletons. The sample taken for sequencing was formalin-fixed, paraffin-embedded tissue. These receptors came from a female donor with melanoma. The CDR3 runs from the conserved cysteine through the conserved F or W. The D gene is left open where the match is weak. Part of the rows lack a size; the others show once, few, many or a class for expanded clones.

V	size	J	D	DNA	CDR3
TRBV19	.	TRBJ1-3	.	TGTGCCAGTAGTATATGGGACTCCCTATCTGGAAACACCATATATTTT	CASSIWDSLSGNTIYF
TRBV7-9	.	TRBJ1-2	.	TGTGCCAGCAGCTCCTCCTCGGGGTTCTATGGCTACACCTTC	CASSSSSGFYGYTF
TRBV9	.	TRBJ2-1	.	TGTGCCAGCAGCGTAGACAGAAATGAGCAGTTCTTC	CASSVDRNEQFF
TRBV6-5	once	TRBJ2-4	.	TGTGCCAGCAGCCTCAGACCCCAAAACATTCAGTACTTC	CASSLRPQNIQYF
TRBV7-6	.	TRBJ1-1	.	TGTGCCAGCAGCTTAATGGGGGGGAGGAACACTGAAGCTTTCTTT	CASSLMGGRNTEAFF
TRBV4-1	once	TRBJ2-5	TRBD1	TGCGCCAGCAGCACACACAGGGGATCAGAGACCCAGTACTTC	CASSTHRGSETQYF
TRBV5-4	.	TRBJ1-1	.	TGTGCCAGCAGCGGGGGATTGGGGGACACTGAAGCTTTCTTT	CASSGGLGDTEAFF
TRBV30	.	TRBJ2-2	TRBD1	TGTGCCTGGAGCGCCAAATTAACAGGGGATACCGGGGAGCTGTTTTTT	CAWSAKLTGDTGELFF
TRBV7-2	.	TRBJ1-4	TRBD1	TGTGCCAGCAGCTCCGACAGGGGGCGTGAAAAACTGTTTTTT	CASSSDRGREKLFF
TRBV5-4	.	TRBJ2-3	.	TGTGCCAGCAGCTTGGCCGGGACTAGCACAGATACGCAGTATTTT	CASSLAGTSTDTQYF
TRBV19	few	TRBJ1-1	.	TGTGCCAGCCGGGGGGTGTGGGGGAATGAAGCTTTCTTT	CASRGVWGNEAFF
TRBV2	few	TRBJ2-1	.	TGTGCCAGCAGGGGGGACCACAATGAGCAGTTCTTC	CASRGDHNEQFF
TRBV19	few	TRBJ2-4	.	TGTGCCAGTAGTATAGTTGGAGGGCCCAAAAACATTCAGTACTTC	CASSIVGGPKNIQYF
TRBV6-4	.	TRBJ2-2	.	TGTGCCAGCAGTACCGACAGGTTGACCGGGGAGCTGTTTTTT	CASSTDRLTGELFF
TRBV6-5	.	TRBJ1-2	.	TGTGCCAGCAGCATCGGCTCGGGCTCTGGCTACACCTTC	CASSIGSGSGYTF
TRBV7-9	.	TRBJ1-1	.	TGTGCCAGCAGCTTCGGGGACCCACGGTGGACTGAAGCTTTCTTT	CASSFGDPRWTEAFF
TRBV3-1/TRBV3-2	.	TRBJ1-1	TRBD1	TGTGCCAGCAGCCAGGGACAGGGCGGGACTGAAGCTTTCTTT	CASSQGQGGTEAFF
TRBV10-2	.	TRBJ1-5	.	TGCGCCAGCAGTGAGTCGGGAATCCGGGGCATTGGAGGGGGTCAGCCCCAGCATTTT	CASSESGIRGIGGGQPQHF
TRBV6-5	.	TRBJ1-5	.	TGTGCCAGCAGTCACCAGGAAAATCAGCCCCAGCATTTT	CASSHQENQPQHF
TRBV27	.	TRBJ2-6	.	TGTGCCAGCAGTTTAAATGCCGGGTCTGGGGCCAACGTCCTGACTTTC	CASSLNAGSGANVLTF